A single TCR beta chain is shown here with its context. Its antigen is as yet unknown. A junction end diverges from the germline sequence, so it may reflect a read error. Germline loops: CDR1 SGHTA, CDR2 FQGTGA. The CDR3 runs 14 residues. The entry originates in a study of read filtering for tumor transcriptome and immune sequencing. Study findings and constraints: IR-seq and RNA-seq agreed better without single-read clonotypes.

The library was built from about 400 ng RNA with molecular barcoded adaptors for alpha/delta and beta/gamma chains. TCRdb passed the reads through MiXCR, listing each CDR3 protein once. The sample holds approximately 50,000 distinct CDR3 sequences, roughly 19% seen once. The receptor was isolated from a donor aged 40 or older with multiple myeloma. Sample: a population of CD138-negative cells sorted from bone marrow. J is TRBJ2-3 and V is TRBV7-3; 7 nucleotides align to TRBD1. CDR3 region: CASSLNGDRDTQCF. The CDR3 DNA is TGTGCCAGCAGCTTAAATGGGGACAGAGATACGCAGTGTTTT.